Shown below are 28 T cell receptor beta chains from a single sample sequenced in a study of technical replicates of blood from a few donors. The table came from immunoSEQ multiplex PCR; TCRdb's copy has only in-frame clones and leaves some out. The sample shows 95,000 or so clones, 95% of them seen only once. Sequencing was performed on T cells isolated from PBMCs. The receptors originated from a human donor in good health.

The chain combines TRBV6-1 with TRBJ2-7; TRBD1 matches 9 bases. Germline-derived CDR1 and CDR2 are MNHNS and SASEGT. Germline trimming cut 6 bases from V and 0 bases from J; bases unmatched to any gene: 6. CDR3 length: 15 amino acids. Here the CDR3 DNA reads TGTGCCAGCAGAGACAGGGGGGCGGTCTCCTACGAGCAGTACTTC. This codes for CASRDRGAVSYEQYF.

The CDR3: CASSQVERDLTGELFF. The CDR3 nucleotides read TGCGCCAGCAGCCAAGTAGAGCGGGACCTCACCGGGGAGCTGTTTTTT. V usage is TRBV4-1 and J usage is TRBJ2-2; 7 bases are a match to TRBD2. This CDR3 spans 16 amino acids. Germline V gene data show CDR1 as MGHRA and CDR2 as YSYEKL. Trimming at V came to 1 base and at J to 4 bases, leaving 6 bases not matched to a gene.

This chain joins TRBV18 and TRBJ1-4; D is ambiguous. Per germline, CDR1 KGHSH and CDR2 LQKENI. The CDR3 has 17 amino acids. V shed 0 bases and J shed 1 base, with 12 bases lying between them. The CDR3 region is CASSPPRSEGTNEKLFF. The CDR3 DNA reads TGTGCCAGCTCACCACCCCGATCCGAGGGAACTAATGAAAAACTGTTTTTT.

V and J are TRBV27 and TRBJ2-1, with 7 bases lining up with TRBD2. CDR1 and CDR2 (germline): MNHEY, SMNVEV (reference sequence). CDR3 size: 17 residues. V gave up 2 bases and J gave up 4 bases; unmatched junction bases: 11. The CDR3 here is CASSLVMGSGEYNEQFF. DNA for the CDR3: TGTGCCAGCAGTTTAGTCATGGGAAGCGGGGAATACAATGAGCAGTTCTTC.

DNA of the CDR3: TGTGCCTGGAGTGGGACTAGCGGGAGGAGATACGAGCAGTACTTC. Residues: CAWSGTSGRRYEQYF. The V and J genes are TRBV30 and TRBJ2-7, with 14 bases aligning to TRBD2. CDR3 length: 15 amino acids. Germline V lookup: CDR1 GTSNPN, CDR2 SVGIG (reference sequence). With 1 base clipped from V and 4 bases from J, the junction kept 3 bases outside the gene matches.

The chain links TRBV28 to TRBJ2-7; 7 bases map to TRBD1. J was trimmed by 3 bases and V by 4 bases; bases with no gene match: 3. CDR3 length equals 13 residues. Germline V gene sequence: CDR1 MDHEN, CDR2 SYDVKM. The CDR3 loop reads CASSSGQLYEQYF. The CDR3 DNA sequence: TGTGCCAGCAGTTCGGGACAGCTCTACGAGCAGTACTTC.

The chain joins TRBV28 to TRBJ1-2; D gene uncertain. The V gene's germline CDR1 is MDHEN and CDR2 SYDVKM. CDR3 length: 11 amino acids. The CDR3 spells CGLYHNYGYTF. The CDR3 DNA reads as TGTGGACTGTACCACAACTATGGCTACACCTTC.

The V call is TRBV5-1, the J call TRBJ2-7; 7 bases fit TRBD2. Germline values: CDR1 SGHRS, CDR2 YFSETQ. This CDR3 has 15 residues. The ends lost 4 bases at V and 2 bases at J; junction bases unmatched: 9. The CDR3 nucleotides read TGCGCCAGCAGCCTGCAGGGCGGGGGTACCTACGAGCAGTACTTC. Its protein product is CASSLQGGGTYEQYF.

This chain joins TRBV6-5 and TRBJ2-5; 11 bases align to TRBD2. There are 16 residues in the CDR3. J gave up 6 bases and V 0 bases, and 6 bases lay outside the gene matches. Germline V lookup: CDR1 MNHEY, CDR2 SVGAGI. The CDR3 region is CASSYSLAGGLKTQYF. Here the CDR3 DNA reads TGTGCCAGCAGTTACTCGCTAGCGGGAGGACTGAAGACCCAGTACTTC.

This chain links TRBV19 with TRBJ2-1; 8 positions match TRBD2. The V segment lost 7 bases and the J segment 5 bases; nucleotides outside the gene matches: 16. The CDR3 is made up of 17 amino acids. CDR1 is LNHDA, CDR2 SQIVND, per germline (reference sequence). This chain's CDR3 is CASTNPWGAGANNEQFF. The CDR3 nucleotides are TGTGCCAGTACCAACCCCTGGGGAGCGGGAGCAAACAATGAGCAGTTCTTC.

The chain couples TRBV5-1 to TRBJ2-5, with TRBD1 matching 9 bases. The V gene end was trimmed by 0 bases and the J gene end by 4 bases; junction bases not matched to a gene: 1. Looked up from germline, CDR1 is SGHRS and CDR2 is YFSETQ. CDR3 length: 14 residues. The CDR3 bases are TGCGCCAGCAGCTTGGCGGACAGGGGAGAGACCCAGTACTTC. It encodes CASSLADRGETQYF.

V and J are TRBV2 and TRBJ1-1; D gene ambiguous. Deletions cut 6 bases from V and 2 bases from J, with 7 bases between. CDR1 is SNHLY and CDR2 is FYNNEI in the germline V gene. The CDR3 covers 12 residues. CDR3 in amino acids: CASRAINTEAFF. The CDR3 DNA sequence: TGTGCCAGCAGGGCAATAAACACTGAAGCTTTCTTT. The complete variable domain, with remaining parts taken from reference TRBV2 and TRBJ1-1, reads EPEVTQTPSHQVTQMGQEVILRCVPISNHLYFYWYRQILGQKVEFLVSFYNNEISEKSEIFDDQFSVERPDGSNFTLKIRSTKLEDSAMYFCASRAINTEAFFGQGTRLTVV.

This rearrangement joins TRBV27 to TRBJ2-1; maybe TRBD2 (6 bases). CDR3 size: 16 residues. The V end was cut by 6 bases, the J end by 1 base, with 16 bases between. Germline V gene sequence: CDR1 MNHEY, CDR2 SMNVEV (reference sequence). The CDR3 reads CASSLTWRGSYNEQFF. For the CDR3, the DNA is TGTGCCAGCAGCCTGACATGGAGGGGATCCTACAATGAGCAGTTCTTC.

The chain is built from TRBV10-1 and TRBJ1-1, with 10 bases matching TRBD1. The CDR3 has 14 residues. The V and J ends lost 4 bases and 5 bases, in that order; junction bases with no gene match: 4. Germline lookup yields CDR1 WNHNN and CDR2 SYGVQD (reference sequence). DNA of the CDR3: TGCGCCAGCAGTGCTCGGACAGGGGGGACTGAAGCTTTCTTT. Amino acids: CASSARTGGTEAFF.

In its sample, this clone was seen once. V and J are TRBV7-2 and TRBJ2-1; 8 positions agree with TRBD2. J lost 3 bases, V lost 1 base, and 5 bases had no gene match. Germline assignment: CDR1 SGHTA and CDR2 FQGNSA. The CDR3 runs 16 residues. The CDR3 DNA is TGTGCCAGCAGCTTAGGGGCTAGCGGGCTCTACAATGAGCAGTTCTTC. Translation: CASSLGASGLYNEQFF.

The table lists this clone with a count of one. The chain combines TRBV5-1 with TRBJ2-2; TRBD2 matches 9 bases. The length of the CDR3 is 14 residues. The ends lost 9 bases at V and 1 base at J; junction bases unmatched: 4. Germline lookup yields CDR1 SGHRS and CDR2 YFSETQ. In DNA, the CDR3 is TGCGCCACTCCGACTAGCGGGAACACCGGGGAGCTGTTTTTT. Translated: CATPTSGNTGELFF.

The V call is TRBV5-6, the J call TRBJ2-7; perhaps TRBD1 as D (5 bases). CDR3 length equals 13 residues. In germline, CDR1 is SGHDT, CDR2 YYEEEE. Trimming shortened V by 7 bases and J by 6 bases, and 17 bases separated the two germline ends. The CDR3 sequence is CASRGALPSEQYF. The CDR3 bases are TGTGCCAGCCGTGGGGCTTTGCCCTCCGAGCAGTACTTC.

The rearrangement joins TRBV9 to TRBJ1-2, with a possible D match to TRBD1 (6 bases). The CDR3 extends over 14 amino acids. The germline V gene has CDR1 SGDLS and CDR2 YYNGEE. V lost 3 bases and J 4 bases, leaving 13 bases between the germline ends. This CDR3 is CASSAEDSSYGYTF. CDR3 DNA: TGTGCCAGCAGCGCCGAGGACAGCTCCTATGGCTACACCTTC.

The chain joins TRBV6-6 to TRBJ2-7, with unresolved D. The V gene's germline CDR1 is MNHNY and CDR2 SVGAGI (reference sequence). V gave up 0 bases and J gave up 4 bases, with 7 bases separating them. CDR3 size: 13 residues. The CDR3 nucleotides are TGTGCCAGCAGTTACTCGACCGGGTACGAGCAGTACTTC. Protein sequence: CASSYSTGYEQYF.

J is TRBJ2-1 and V is TRBV28; 10 positions agree with TRBD1. With 2 bases clipped from V and 5 bases from J, the junction kept 9 bases outside the gene matches. This CDR3 comprises 17 residues. Germline V gene data show CDR1 as MDHEN and CDR2 as SYDVKM. This CDR3 is CASSLITGTGVDNEQFF. In nucleotides, the CDR3 is TGTGCCAGCAGTTTAATTACCGGGACAGGGGTAGACAATGAGCAGTTCTTC. The full variable domain, with the rest looked up from reference TRBV28 and TRBJ2-1, is DVKVTQSSRYLVKRTGEKVFLECVQDMDHENMFWYRQDPGLGLRLIYFSYDVKMKEKGDIPEGYSVSREKKERFSLILESASTNQTSMYLCASSLITGTGVDNEQFFGPGTRLTVL.

This rearrangement joins TRBV4-3 to TRBJ2-7; a weak D match, TRBD2 (6 bases). The CDR3 consists of 15 residues. CDR1 is LGHNA, CDR2 YSLEER, per germline. Between the trimmed V and J ends, which lost 1 base and 2 bases, there was a span of 12 bases. As DNA, the CDR3 is TGCGCCAGCAGCCAAGGAGGTAGCGGTGCCTACGAGCAGTACTTC. It encodes CASSQGGSGAYEQYF.

The V call is TRBV19, the J call TRBJ2-7; tentatively, D is TRBD1 (5 bases). Trimming removed 10 bases from V and 2 bases from J, with 9 bases in between. Germline CDR1 is LNHDA and CDR2 is SQIVND (reference sequence). This CDR3 comprises 11 residues. The CDR3 region is CATQGAYEQYF. CDR3 bases: TGTGCCACCCAGGGTGCCTACGAGCAGTACTTC.

The chain couples TRBV6-6 to TRBJ2-1, with 10 bases that match TRBD1. Germline V gene lookup returns CDR1 MNHNY and CDR2 SVGAGI (reference sequence). Trimming cost V 2 bases and J 5 bases; bases outside gene matches: 3. CDR3 length: 15 residues. Here the CDR3 DNA reads TGTGCCAGCAGTTACACGGGACAGGGGAACAATGAGCAGTTCTTC. The encoded protein is CASSYTGQGNNEQFF.

The chain couples TRBV7-3 to TRBJ1-1; 9 bases are a match to TRBD1. Germline lookup yields CDR1 SGHTA and CDR2 FQGTGA. The J segment lost 2 bases and the V segment lost 4 bases, leaving 5 bases of the junction unmatched. This CDR3 has 15 amino acids. CDR3 bases: TGTGCCAGCAGCTGGGGGACAGGGAAAAACACTGAAGCTTTCTTT. It is translated as CASSWGTGKNTEAFF.

CDR3 residues: CASSLVGYNEQFF. The CDR3 DNA is TGTGCCAGCAGCTTGGTCGGCTACAATGAGCAGTTCTTC. This chain uses TRBV7-3 with TRBJ2-1; D remains unclear. Trimming removed 3 bases at V and 3 bases at J, with 6 bases between. Germline lookup yields CDR1 SGHTA and CDR2 FQGTGA. This CDR3 contains 13 residues.

The chain recombines TRBV20-1 with TRBJ1-2; D is undetermined. The V end was cut by 4 bases, the J end by 4 bases, with 7 bases between. There are 11 residues in the CDR3. Germline CDR1 and CDR2: DFQATT and SNEGSKA (reference sequence). The CDR3 loop is CSATSGYGYTF. The DNA of the CDR3 is TGCAGTGCTACCTCCGGCTATGGCTACACCTTC.

This chain uses TRBV28 with TRBJ2-3, with TRBD1 matching over 8 bases. The CDR3 consists of 15 residues. CDR1 is MDHEN and CDR2 is SYDVKM in the germline V gene. V gave up 2 bases and J gave up 5 bases; unmatched junction bases: 6. The DNA of the CDR3 is TGTGCCAGCAGTTTAGACAGGGGTTTCGGAGATACGCAGTATTTT. It codes for CASSLDRGFGDTQYF. The whole variable domain, remainder taken from reference TRBV28 and TRBJ2-3, is DVKVTQSSRYLVKRTGEKVFLECVQDMDHENMFWYRQDPGLGLRLIYFSYDVKMKEKGDIPEGYSVSREKKERFSLILESASTNQTSMYLCASSLDRGFGDTQYFGPGTRLTVL.

With respect to this clone: The junction departs from germline at one end; a sequencing error may be responsible. V usage is TRBV27 and J usage is TRBJ1-2, with D possibly TRBD1 on 6 matching bases. In germline, CDR1 is MNHEY, CDR2 SMNVEV (reference sequence). CDR3 length: 11 amino acids. The CDR3 nucleotides read TGTGCCAGCTGGTCCGGGACACGGAATCTCTTC. Translation: CASWSGTRNLF.